The clone carrying this T cell receptor beta chain was seen a single time. The entry originates in a study of control samples from healthy donors and cancer patients. J gave up 3 bases and V 0 bases, and 6 bases lay outside the gene matches. CDR3 length equals 16 residues. Germline V lookup: CDR1 LGHNA, CDR2 YSLEER. Sequencing was performed with immunoSEQ multiplex PCR; in TCRdb, only in-frame clones are kept and a portion is missing. This table has roughly 79,000 clones, over 65% appearing once. Sequencing was performed on blood. This sequence joins TRBV4-3 and TRBJ2-3; TRBD1 matches at 7 bases. The TCR comes from a man in his forties or fifties in good health. The DNA for the CDR3 is TGCGCCAGCAGCCAAGACACAGGGGTATCGACAGATACGCAGTATTTT. Protein product: CASSQDTGVSTDTQYF.